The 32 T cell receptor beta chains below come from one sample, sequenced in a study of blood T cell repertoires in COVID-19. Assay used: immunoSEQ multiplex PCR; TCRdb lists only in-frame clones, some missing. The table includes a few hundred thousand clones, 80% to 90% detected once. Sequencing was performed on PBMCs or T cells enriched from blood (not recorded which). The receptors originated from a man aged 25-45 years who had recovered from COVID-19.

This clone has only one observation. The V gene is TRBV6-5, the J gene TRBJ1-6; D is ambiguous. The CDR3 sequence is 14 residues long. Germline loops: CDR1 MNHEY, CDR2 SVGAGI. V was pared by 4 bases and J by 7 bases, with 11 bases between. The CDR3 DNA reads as TGTGCCAGCAGTTTGGACGGGAAGAATTCACCCCTCCACTTT. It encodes CASSLDGKNSPLHF.

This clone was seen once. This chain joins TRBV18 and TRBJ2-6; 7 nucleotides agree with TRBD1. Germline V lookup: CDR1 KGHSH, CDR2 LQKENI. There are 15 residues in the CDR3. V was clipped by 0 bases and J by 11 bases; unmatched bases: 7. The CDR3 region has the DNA TGTGCCAGCTCACCACCCTCCCTCGACAGGGACGTCCTGACTTTC. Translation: CASSPPSLDRDVLTF.

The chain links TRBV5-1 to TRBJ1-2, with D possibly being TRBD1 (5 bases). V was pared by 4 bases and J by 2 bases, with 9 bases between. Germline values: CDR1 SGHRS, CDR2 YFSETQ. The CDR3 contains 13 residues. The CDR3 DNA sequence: TGCGCCAGCAGCAACCAGGGAAACTATGGCTACACCTTC. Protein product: CASSNQGNYGYTF.

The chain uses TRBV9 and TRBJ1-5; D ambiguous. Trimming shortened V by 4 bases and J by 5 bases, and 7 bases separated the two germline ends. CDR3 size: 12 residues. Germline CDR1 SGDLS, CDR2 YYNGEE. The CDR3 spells CASSTADQPQHF. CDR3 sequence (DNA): TGTGCCAGCAGCACAGCAGATCAGCCCCAGCATTTT.

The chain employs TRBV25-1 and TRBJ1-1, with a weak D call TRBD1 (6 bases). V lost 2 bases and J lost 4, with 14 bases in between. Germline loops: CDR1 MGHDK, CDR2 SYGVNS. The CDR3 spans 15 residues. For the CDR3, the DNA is TGTGCCAGCAGTGAACCACAGGGCTTAAGCACTGAAGCTTTCTTT. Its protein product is CASSEPQGLSTEAFF. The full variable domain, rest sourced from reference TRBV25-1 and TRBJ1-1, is EADIYQTPRYLVIGTGKKITLECSQTMGHDKMYWYQQDPGMELHLIHYSYGVNSTEKGDLSSESTVSRIRTEHFPLTLESARPSHTSQYLCASSEPQGLSTEAFFGQGTRLTVV.

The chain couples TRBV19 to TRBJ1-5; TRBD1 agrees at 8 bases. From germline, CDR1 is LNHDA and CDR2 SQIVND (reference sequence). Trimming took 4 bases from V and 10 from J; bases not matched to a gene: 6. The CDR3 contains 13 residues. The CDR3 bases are TGTGCCAGTAGTAAAGACAGGGGTGGTCCCCAGCATTTT. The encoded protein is CASSKDRGGPQHF.

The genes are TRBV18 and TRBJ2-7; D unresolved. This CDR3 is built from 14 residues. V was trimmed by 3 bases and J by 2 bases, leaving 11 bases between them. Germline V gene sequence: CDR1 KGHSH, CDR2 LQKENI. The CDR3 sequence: CASSPIQRTYEQYF. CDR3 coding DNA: TGTGCCAGCTCACCGATACAGAGAACCTACGAGCAGTACTTC. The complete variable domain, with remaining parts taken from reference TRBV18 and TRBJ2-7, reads NAGVMQNPRHLVRRRGQEARLRCSPMKGHSHVYWYRQLPEEGLKFMVYLQKENIIDESGMPKERFSAEFPKEGPSILRIQQVVRGDSAAYFCASSPIQRTYEQYFGPGTRLTVT.

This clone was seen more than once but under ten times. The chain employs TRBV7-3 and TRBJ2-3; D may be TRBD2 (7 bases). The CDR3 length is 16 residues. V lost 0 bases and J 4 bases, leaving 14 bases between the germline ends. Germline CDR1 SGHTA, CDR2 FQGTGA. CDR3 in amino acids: CASSLTRLAGADTQYF. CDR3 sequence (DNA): TGTGCCAGCAGCTTAACTCGACTAGCAGGGGCAGATACGCAGTATTTT. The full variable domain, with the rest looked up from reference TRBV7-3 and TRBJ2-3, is GAGVSQTPSNKVTEKGKYVELRCDPISGHTALYWYRQSLGQGPEFLIYFQGTGAADDSGLPNDRFFAVRPEGSVSTLKIQRTERGDSAVYLCASSLTRLAGADTQYFGPGTRLTVL.

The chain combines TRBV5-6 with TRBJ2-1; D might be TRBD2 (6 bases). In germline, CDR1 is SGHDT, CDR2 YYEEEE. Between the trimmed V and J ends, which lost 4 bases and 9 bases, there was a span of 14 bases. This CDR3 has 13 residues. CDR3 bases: TGTGCCAGCAGCCGAGCGGGCCCCCGTGAGCAGTTCTTC. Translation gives CASSRAGPREQFF. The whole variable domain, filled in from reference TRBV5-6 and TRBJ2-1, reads DAGVTQSPTHLIKTRGQQVTLRCSPKSGHDTVSWYQQALGQGPQFIFQYYEEEERQRGNFPDRFSGHQFPNYSSELNVNALLLGDSALYLCASSRAGPREQFFGPGTRLTVL.

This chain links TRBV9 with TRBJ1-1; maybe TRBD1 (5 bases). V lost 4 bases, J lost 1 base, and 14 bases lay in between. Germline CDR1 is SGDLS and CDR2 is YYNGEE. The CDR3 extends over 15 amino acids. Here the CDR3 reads CASSPRDSSNTEAFF. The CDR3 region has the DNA TGTGCCAGCAGCCCCCGAGACAGTTCGAACACTGAAGCTTTCTTT. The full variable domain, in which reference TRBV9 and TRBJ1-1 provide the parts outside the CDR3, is DSGVTQTPKHLITATGQRVTLRCSPRSGDLSVYWYQQSLDQGLQFLIQYYNGEERAKGNILERFSAQQFPDLHSELNLSSLELGDSALYFCASSPRDSSNTEAFFGQGTRLTVV.

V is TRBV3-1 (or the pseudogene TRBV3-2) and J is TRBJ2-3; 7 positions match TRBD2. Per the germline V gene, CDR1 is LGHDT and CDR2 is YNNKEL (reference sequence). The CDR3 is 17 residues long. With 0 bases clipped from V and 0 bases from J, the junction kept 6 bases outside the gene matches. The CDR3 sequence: CASSQEGSGTSTDTQYF. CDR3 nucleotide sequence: TGTGCCAGCAGCCAAGAGGGGAGCGGGACTAGCACAGATACGCAGTATTTT.

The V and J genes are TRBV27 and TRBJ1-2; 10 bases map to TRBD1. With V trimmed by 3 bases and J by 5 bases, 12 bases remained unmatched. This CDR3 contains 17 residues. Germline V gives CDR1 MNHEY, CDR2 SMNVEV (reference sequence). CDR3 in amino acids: CASSFSVGTGEIYGYTF. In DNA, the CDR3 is TGTGCCAGCAGTTTTTCGGTCGGGACAGGGGAAATTTATGGCTACACCTTC.

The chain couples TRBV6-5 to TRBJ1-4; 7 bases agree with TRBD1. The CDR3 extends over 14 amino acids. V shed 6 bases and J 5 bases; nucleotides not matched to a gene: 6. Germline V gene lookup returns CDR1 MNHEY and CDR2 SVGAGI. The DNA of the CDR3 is TGTGCCAGCAGACCCGGGACAGCAAATGAAAAACTGTTTTTT. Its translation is CASRPGTANEKLFF.

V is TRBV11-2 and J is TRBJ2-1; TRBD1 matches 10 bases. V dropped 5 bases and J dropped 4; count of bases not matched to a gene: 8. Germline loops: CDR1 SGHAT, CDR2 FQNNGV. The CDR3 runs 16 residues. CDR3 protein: CASSGYRDRGYNEQFF. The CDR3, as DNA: TGTGCCAGCAGCGGGTACCGGGACAGGGGTTACAATGAGCAGTTCTTC.

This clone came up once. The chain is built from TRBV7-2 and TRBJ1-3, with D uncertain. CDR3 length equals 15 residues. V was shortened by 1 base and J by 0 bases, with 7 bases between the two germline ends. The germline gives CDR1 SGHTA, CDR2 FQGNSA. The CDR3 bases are TGTGCCAGCAGCTTAGGAGGCCGCTCTGGAAACACCATATATTTT. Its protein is CASSLGGRSGNTIYF.

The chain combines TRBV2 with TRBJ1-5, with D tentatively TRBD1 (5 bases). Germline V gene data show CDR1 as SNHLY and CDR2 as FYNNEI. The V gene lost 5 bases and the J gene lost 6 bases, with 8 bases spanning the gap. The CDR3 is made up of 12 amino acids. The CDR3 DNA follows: TGTGCCAGCAGTCAAGGGGCTCAGCCCCAGCATTTT. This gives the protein CASSQGAQPQHF.

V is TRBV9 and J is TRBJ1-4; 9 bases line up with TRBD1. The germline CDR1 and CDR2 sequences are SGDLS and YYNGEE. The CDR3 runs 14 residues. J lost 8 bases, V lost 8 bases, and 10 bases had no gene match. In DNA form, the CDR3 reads TGTGCCAGACCTCAGACAGGGGGAAGGGAAAAACTGTTTTTT. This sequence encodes CARPQTGGREKLFF.

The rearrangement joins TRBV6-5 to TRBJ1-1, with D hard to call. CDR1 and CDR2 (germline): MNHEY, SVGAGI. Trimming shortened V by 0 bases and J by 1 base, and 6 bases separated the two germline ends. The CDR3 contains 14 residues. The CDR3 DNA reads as TGTGCCAGCAGTTACTCGAGACAGAACACTGAAGCTTTCTTT. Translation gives CASSYSRQNTEAFF.

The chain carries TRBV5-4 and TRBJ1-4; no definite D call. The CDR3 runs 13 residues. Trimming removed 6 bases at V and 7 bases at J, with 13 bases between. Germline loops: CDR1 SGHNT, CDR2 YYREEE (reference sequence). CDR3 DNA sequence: TGTGCCAGCAAGCAGGTCCTTAGTGAAAAACTGTTTTTT. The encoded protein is CASKQVLSEKLFF.

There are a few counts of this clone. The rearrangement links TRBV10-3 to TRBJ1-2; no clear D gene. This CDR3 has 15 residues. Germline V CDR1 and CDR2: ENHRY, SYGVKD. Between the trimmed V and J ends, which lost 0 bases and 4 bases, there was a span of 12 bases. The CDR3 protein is CAISESTGEGYGYTF. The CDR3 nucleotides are TGTGCCATCAGTGAGTCGACTGGCGAGGGCTATGGCTACACCTTC.

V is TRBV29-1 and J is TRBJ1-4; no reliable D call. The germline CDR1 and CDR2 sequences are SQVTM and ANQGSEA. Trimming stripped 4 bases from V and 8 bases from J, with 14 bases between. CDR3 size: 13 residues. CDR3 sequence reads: CSVGAGRREKLFF. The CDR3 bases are TGCAGCGTTGGGGCAGGCCGGAGGGAAAAACTGTTTTTT.

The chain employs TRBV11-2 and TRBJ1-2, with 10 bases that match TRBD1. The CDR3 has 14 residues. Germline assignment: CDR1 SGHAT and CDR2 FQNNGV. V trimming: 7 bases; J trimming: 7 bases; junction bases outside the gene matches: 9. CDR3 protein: CASNKGTGAGGYTF. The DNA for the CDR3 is TGTGCCAGCAACAAAGGGACAGGGGCGGGTGGCTACACCTTC.

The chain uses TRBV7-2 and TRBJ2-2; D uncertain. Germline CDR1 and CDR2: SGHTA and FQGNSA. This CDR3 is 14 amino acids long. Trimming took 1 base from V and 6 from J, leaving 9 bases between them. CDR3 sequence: CASSLDPVPGELFF. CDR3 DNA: TGTGCCAGCAGCTTAGATCCGGTCCCCGGGGAGCTGTTTTTT.

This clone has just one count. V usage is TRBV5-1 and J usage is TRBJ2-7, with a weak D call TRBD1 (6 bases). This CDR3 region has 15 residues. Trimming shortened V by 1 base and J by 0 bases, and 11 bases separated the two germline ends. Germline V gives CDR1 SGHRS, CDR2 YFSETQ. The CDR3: CASSLRGGGSYEQYF. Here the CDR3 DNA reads TGCGCCAGCAGCTTGAGAGGGGGTGGCTCCTACGAGCAGTACTTC.

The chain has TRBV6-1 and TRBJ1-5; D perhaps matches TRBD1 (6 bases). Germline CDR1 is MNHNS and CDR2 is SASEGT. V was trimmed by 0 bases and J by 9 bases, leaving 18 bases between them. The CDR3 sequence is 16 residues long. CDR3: CASSEAVDRTSGPQHF. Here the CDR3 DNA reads TGTGCCAGCAGTGAAGCCGTCGACAGGACCTCGGGGCCCCAGCATTTT.

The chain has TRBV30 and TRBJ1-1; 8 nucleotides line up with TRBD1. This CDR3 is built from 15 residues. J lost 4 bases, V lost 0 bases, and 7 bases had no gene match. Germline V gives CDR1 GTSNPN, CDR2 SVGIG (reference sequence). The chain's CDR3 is CAWSVRKTGATEAFF. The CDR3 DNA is TGTGCCTGGAGTGTACGAAAGACAGGGGCCACTGAAGCTTTCTTT.

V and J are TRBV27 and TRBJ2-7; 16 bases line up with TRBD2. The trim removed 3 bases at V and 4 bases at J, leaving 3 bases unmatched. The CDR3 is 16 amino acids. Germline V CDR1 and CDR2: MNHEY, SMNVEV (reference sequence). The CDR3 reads CASSLGLAGGLYEQYF. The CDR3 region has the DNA TGTGCCAGCAGTTTGGGACTAGCGGGGGGGCTGTACGAGCAGTACTTC.

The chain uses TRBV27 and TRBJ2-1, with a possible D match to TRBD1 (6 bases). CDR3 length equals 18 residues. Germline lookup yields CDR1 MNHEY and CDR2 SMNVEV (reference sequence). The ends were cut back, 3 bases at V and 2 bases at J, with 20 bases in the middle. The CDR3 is CASSLGERRQATYNEQFF. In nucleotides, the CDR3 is TGTGCCAGCAGTTTGGGGGAAAGACGACAGGCAACCTACAATGAGCAGTTCTTC.

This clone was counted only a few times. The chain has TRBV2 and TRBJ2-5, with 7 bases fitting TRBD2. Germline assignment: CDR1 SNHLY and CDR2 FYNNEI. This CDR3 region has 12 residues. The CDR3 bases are TGTGCAAGCGGGGCGGAAACGGAGACCCAGTACTTC. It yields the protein CASGAETETQYF.

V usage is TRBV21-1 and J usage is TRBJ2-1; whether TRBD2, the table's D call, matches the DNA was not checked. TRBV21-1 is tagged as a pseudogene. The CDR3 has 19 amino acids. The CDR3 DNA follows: TGTGCCAGCAGCGGATTCGCGGCATATTGGCGGGGGGTTTACAATGAGCAGTTCTTC. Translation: CASSGFAAYWRGVYNEQFF.

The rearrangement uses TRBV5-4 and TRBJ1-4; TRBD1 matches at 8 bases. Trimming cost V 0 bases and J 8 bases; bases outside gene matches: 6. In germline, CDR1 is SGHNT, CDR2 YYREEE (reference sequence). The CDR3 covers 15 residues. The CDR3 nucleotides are TGTGCCAGCAGCTTGGGGCAGGGGGCTGAAGAAAAACTGTTTTTT. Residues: CASSLGQGAEEKLFF.

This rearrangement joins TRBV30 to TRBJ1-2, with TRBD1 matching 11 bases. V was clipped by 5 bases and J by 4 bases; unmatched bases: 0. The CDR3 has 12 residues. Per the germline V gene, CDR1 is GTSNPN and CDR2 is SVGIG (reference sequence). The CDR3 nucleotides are TGTGCCTGGGGACAGGGGGCCTATGGCTACACCTTC. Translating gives CAWGQGAYGYTF. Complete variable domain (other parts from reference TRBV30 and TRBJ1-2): SQTIHQWPATLVQPVGSPLSLECTVEGTSNPNLYWYRQAAGRGLQLLFYSVGIGQISSEVPQNLSASRPQDRQFILSSKKLLLSDSGFYLCAWGQGAYGYTFGSGTRLTVV.